The TCR beta chain described here comes from a study of regulatory T cells in long-lasting Graves disease listed by TCRdb under 2021. About the full investigation: Persistent Graves' disease was defined as antithyroid drug treatment for over 5 years with persistently positive TSH receptor autoantibodies. This study used TCR sequencing and RNA sequencing of peripheral blood to compare persistent Graves' disease patients against newly diagnosed Graves' disease patients. The study was conducted in China and was registered as a clinical trial. A total of roughly 33 samples underwent TCR sequencing: around 13 from persistent and roughly 20 from newly diagnosed Graves' disease patients. Persistent Graves' disease patients in the clinical cohort had taken antithyroid drugs for 9 to 11 years on average. The research as a whole found: Persistent Graves' disease patients showed lower TCR Shannon entropy and fewer highly expanded clones than newly diagnosed patients, suggesting clonal expansion. Persistent patients shared more public clonotypes among themselves (around 3,000) than newly diagnosed patients did (about 970). The authors noted that the small sample size was a limitation that may lower accuracy. Preferential use of TRBV28, TRBJ1-2 and TRBJ2-5 was observed in persistent disease, whereas TRBV20-1 and TRBJ2-1 were favored in newly diagnosed disease. Sequencing and analysis were limited to the TCR beta chain. The study examined only peripheral blood because the primary lesion, thyroid tissue, could not be accessed.

Trimming removed 6 bases from V and 4 bases from J, leaving 18 bases between the germline ends. According to the germline V gene (reference sequence), CDR1 reads DFQATT and CDR2 reads SNEGSKA. The cysteine opens and the phenylalanine closes a CDR3 of 14 amino acids. The read is trimmed to its CDR3 DNA, 42 bases read in frame from base 1. The library was made by multiplex PCR. The instrument given in TCRdb is Illumina HiSeq 4000. TCR beta libraries were built with iRepertoire HTBI primers and Arm-PCR amplification of CDR3 regions. Gel purification was performed on PCR products prior to sequencing. The authors' pipeline ran thus. A total of some 60 TRBV and under 15 TRBJ segments were identified across samples and were used for gene usage analysis of CDR3 amino acid clonotypes. COPE and FqMerger were used to merge filtered high-quality paired reads into contigs. BLAST was used to align contigs to IMGT TRBV, TRBD and TRBJ reference genes, and CDR3 was defined according to IMGT. Highly expanded clones were defined as clonotypes with a frequency above 0.1%. Shannon entropy served as the measure of repertoire diversity, while the Gini coefficient captured V-J evenness. Clonotypes shared by more than one individual were considered public. TCRdb passed the public sequencing reads through fastp at Q25 and MiXCR, retaining productive beta sequences. Each entry merges the rows of one CDR3 protein and shows their most common DNA and genes. The V and J calls and clone size are TCRdb's, not the authors'. The sample table shows nearly 350,000 distinct CDR3 sequences, and less than 20% are seen once. The ten largest make up 25% to 35% of the sample.

The time point label of this sample denotes: persistent/refractory GD, antithyroid drugs over 5 years with positive TRAb. RNA was extracted from PBMCs in TRIzol for both TCR sequencing and RNA sequencing. The diagnosis of Graves' disease was made according to American Thyroid Association guidelines. Recruitment of patients was carried out at an endocrinology department in Xi'an, China. From each patient, around 9 milliliters of peripheral blood was collected into an EDTA anticoagulant tube. PBMCs were isolated by Ficoll Paque Plus density gradient separation without further T cell sorting. RNA quality was checked with an Agilent 2100 Bioanalyzer and agarose gel, and concentration with a NanoDrop 2000. A word on this clonotype: Its specific antigen is unknown. Base qualities are missing; no much larger clone stands one base away.

The sequence links TRBV20-1 to TRBJ1-1; tentative D gene TRBD1, with 5 bases matching. This material consisted of peripheral blood mononuclear cells (PBMCs), taken when the disease was refractory, from a patient treated with antithyroid drugs. This receptor was obtained from a female donor with Graves disease. The sequenced DNA: TGCAGTGCGCCCCCCGGGGGTATGGGCACTGAAGCTTTCTTT. This sequence encodes CSAPPGGMGTEAFF.